This T cell receptor (beta chain) was sequenced in a study of Ad26.COV2.S vaccination and SARS-CoV-2 variants. Study in general: Dosing was one shot or two shots 56 days apart.

The CDR3 runs 16 residues. The germline CDR1 and CDR2 sequences are ENHRY and SYGVKD. V was trimmed by 0 bases and J by 9 bases, leaving 18 bases between them. This clone was observed once. What it binds is unknown. As to treatment: 15 to 20 received Ad26.COV2.S at low or high dose, single or two shots; about 5 received placebo; per-sample allocation not given. Vaccine and placebo recipients were sampled on day 63 after the first injection. TCRdb's table, derived via immunoSEQ multiplex PCR, lists solely in-frame clones and lacks some. This sample has under 500,000 clones; approximately 92% occur once, and the top ten carry 1.5% to 2%. Overall study results and limits: Once vaccination had occurred, spike-specific CD8+ and CD4+ T cell responses reportedly showed substantial breadth.

The sample consisted of peripheral blood, taken in a trial of Ad26.COV2.S vaccine versus placebo. This clonotype originated in a person between 18 and 60 years old who received the Ad26.COV2.S COVID-19 vaccine or a placebo. The V gene is TRBV10-3, the J gene TRBJ1-5; D possibly corresponds to TRBD1 (6 bases). CDR3 bases: TGTGCCATCAGTGAGTCCGACCAGGGGTCCCGTGTGCCCCAGCATTTT. Residues: CAISESDQGSRVPQHF.